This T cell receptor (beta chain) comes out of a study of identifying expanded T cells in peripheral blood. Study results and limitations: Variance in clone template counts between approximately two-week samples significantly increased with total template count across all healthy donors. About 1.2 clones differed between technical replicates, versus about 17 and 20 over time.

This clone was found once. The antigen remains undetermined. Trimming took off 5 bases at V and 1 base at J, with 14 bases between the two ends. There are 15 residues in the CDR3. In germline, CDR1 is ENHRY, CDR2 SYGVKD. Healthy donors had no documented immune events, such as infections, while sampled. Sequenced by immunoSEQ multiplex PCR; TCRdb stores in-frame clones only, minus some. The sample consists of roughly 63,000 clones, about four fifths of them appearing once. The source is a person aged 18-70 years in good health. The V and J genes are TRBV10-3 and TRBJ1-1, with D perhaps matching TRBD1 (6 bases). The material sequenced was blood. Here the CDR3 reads CAISSEQGSNTEAFF. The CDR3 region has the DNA TGTGCCATCAGTTCAGAACAGGGCTCGAACACTGAAGCTTTCTTT.